This record covers a single T cell receptor (beta chain). Its cognate antigen has yet to be identified. Within one base of it there is no much larger clone, and no base qualities were kept. The data originate from a study of blood T cell repertoires in COVID-19 (dated by TCRdb to about 2020). Context from the whole study: The collaborator samples originated in the United States, Italy and Spain and spanned the acute and convalescent phases of COVID-19. The material from the prospective study consisted of cDNA or gDNA derived from T cells, B-cell-depleted T cells, or PBMCs. Deeply sampled blood TCRbeta repertoires from subjects exposed to, actively infected with, or recovered from COVID-19 were included in the dataset. The repertoires were released in a freely available public database intended as a resource for research on the immune response to SARS-CoV-2. Samples were obtained from the ongoing ImmuneRACE study (first 160 participants) and from some 1,200 subjects provided by 6 global collaborators. A de-identified subject ID, COVID-19 status, age in years and sex were almost always included in the sample metadata. Where HLA class I and class II types were available, the types were taken from metadata supplied by the sample provider, not from assay-based typing. General study outcomes and caveats: How much clinical and demographic metadata was included differed by source and by participant, and the metadata was provided uncurated.

The collaborating institutions used their own protocols to collect whole blood in K2EDTA tubes. For TCRbeta analysis, collaborators shipped samples as frozen whole blood, isolated PBMCs, or DNA extracted from either of those sample types. CDR1 and CDR2, looked up from the germline V gene, are SGHDN and FVKESK. Ends trimmed: V by 4 bases, J by 7 bases; bases unmatched to a gene: 1. The CDR3 runs 12 amino acids, cysteine and phenylalanine included. Only the CDR3 DNA is retained, 36 bases long and in frame from the first base. The immunoSEQ Assay, a bias-controlled multiplex PCR, was used to amplify TCRbeta CDR3 regions from genomic DNA. The published analysis was carried out like this. The number of nucleated cells in each sample was estimated from the amplification of reference gene primers within the assay. To quantify the absolute abundance of each unique TCRbeta CDR3 rearrangement, sequence reads were collapsed and filtered. Productive Simpson clonality was computed per sample as the square root of Simpson's diversity index over productive rearrangements. TCRdb's version of the immuneACCESS table is confined to in-frame rearrangements and falls short of the full clone set. An unresolved V gene accounts for under half of the shortfall where checked; the remainder is of unknown origin. Clonal size and the V and J genes are those of that table, whereas D and trimming came from the DNA. The sample table shows about 140,000 clones, and almost 90% are seen once. The ten top clones hold 1.5% to 1.9% of the sample.

The sequence joins TRBV14 to TRBJ1-2, and TRBD1 aligns with 9 junction nucleotides. Sequencing was done on a sample of peripheral blood. The receptor was isolated from a woman aged 55-70 years with acute or convalescent COVID-19. This receptor carries the CDR3 CASSRDRAGYTF. The nucleotides are TGTGCCAGCAGCCGGGACAGGGCTGGCTACACCTTC.